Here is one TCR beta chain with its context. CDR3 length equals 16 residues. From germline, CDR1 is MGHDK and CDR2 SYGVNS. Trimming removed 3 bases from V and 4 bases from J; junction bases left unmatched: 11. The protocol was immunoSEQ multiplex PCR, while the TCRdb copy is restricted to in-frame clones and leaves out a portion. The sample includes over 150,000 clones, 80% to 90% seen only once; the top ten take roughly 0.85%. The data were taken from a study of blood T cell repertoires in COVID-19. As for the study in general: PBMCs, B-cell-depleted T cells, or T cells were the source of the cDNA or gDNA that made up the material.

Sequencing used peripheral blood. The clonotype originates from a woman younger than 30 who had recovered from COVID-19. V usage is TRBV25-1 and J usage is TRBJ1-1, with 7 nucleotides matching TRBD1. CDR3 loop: CASSDLGQESGTEAFF. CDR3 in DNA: TGTGCCAGCAGTGACCTCGGACAGGAGTCCGGCACTGAAGCTTTCTTT.